This record concerns one T cell receptor beta chain sequence. Sequencing relied on immunoSEQ assay v3.0, run at survey level. Here immunoSEQ multiplex PCR was the method, and the copy in TCRdb shows in-frame clones only, minus some. The sample yields about 40,000 clones, more than 80% seen once. The data were obtained in a study of long-term antiretroviral therapy in people with HIV. V was shortened by 1 base and J by 6 bases, with 9 bases between the two germline ends. The CDR3 is 13 residues long. Looked up from germline, CDR1 is MGHDK and CDR2 is SYGVNS. The rearrangement joins TRBV25-1 to TRBJ1-1, with D perhaps TRBD1 (5 bases). Sequencing used unsorted PBMCs, obtained 3.1 years after starting antiretroviral therapy. The sequence came from a woman aged 45-59 years with HIV. The CDR3 loop reads CASSEFSGAEAFF. The CDR3 region has the DNA TGTGCCAGCAGTGAATTCTCGGGGGCTGAAGCTTTCTTT.